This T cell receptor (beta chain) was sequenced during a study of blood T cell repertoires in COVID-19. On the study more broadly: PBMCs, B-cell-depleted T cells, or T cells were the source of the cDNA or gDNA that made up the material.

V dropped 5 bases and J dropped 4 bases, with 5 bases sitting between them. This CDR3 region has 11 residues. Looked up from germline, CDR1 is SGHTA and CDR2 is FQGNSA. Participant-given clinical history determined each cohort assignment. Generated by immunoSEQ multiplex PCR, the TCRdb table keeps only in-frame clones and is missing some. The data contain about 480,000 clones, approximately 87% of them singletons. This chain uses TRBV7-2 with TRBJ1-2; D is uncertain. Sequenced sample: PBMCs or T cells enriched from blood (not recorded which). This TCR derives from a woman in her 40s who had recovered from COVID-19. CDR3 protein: CASSLRYGYTF. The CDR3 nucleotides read TGTGCCAGCAGCCTCCGCTATGGCTACACCTTC.